The 8 T cell receptor beta chains presented below share a single source sample, sequenced in a study of blood T cell repertoires in COVID-19. Sequencing was performed with immunoSEQ multiplex PCR; in TCRdb, only in-frame clones are kept and a portion is missing. The sample shows 200,000 to 300,000 clones, more than 80% of them seen only once. Sample: peripheral blood. These receptors were collected from a woman over 75 with COVID-19, enrolled during active disease.

Points on this clone: The junction does not match germline at one end; this may be a read error. The V and J genes are TRBV12-3 or TRBV12-4 and TRBJ2-7, with a weak D call TRBD1 (5 bases). This CDR3 region has 13 residues. The CDR3 region has the DNA TGTGCCAACAGTCCTCCACAGGTCTACGAGCAGTACTTC. Protein: CANSPPQVYEQYF.

The chain couples TRBV10-3 to TRBJ1-2, with D tentatively TRBD1 (6 bases). With 3 bases removed from V and 2 bases from J, the gap between germline ends came to 10 bases. The CDR3 covers 14 residues. Germline V lookup: CDR1 ENHRY, CDR2 SYGVKD. CDR3 amino acids: CAISDPGGNYGYTF. The CDR3 DNA reads as TGTGCCATCAGTGACCCGGGGGGCAACTATGGCTACACCTTC.

The chain couples TRBV14 to TRBJ2-4; 8 positions agree with TRBD2. Trimming at V came to 4 bases and at J to 9 bases, leaving 5 bases not matched to a gene. CDR3 length equals 13 residues. Germline CDR1 and CDR2: SGHDN and FVKESK. The CDR3 DNA reads TGTGCCAGCAGCCTGCAGAGCGGGGGCATTCAGTACTTC. Its protein is CASSLQSGGIQYF. The full variable domain, in which reference TRBV14 and TRBJ2-4 provide the parts outside the CDR3, is EAGVTQFPSHSVIEKGQTVTLRCDPISGHDNLYWYRRVMGKEIKFLLHFVKESKQDESGMPNNRFLAERTGGTYSTLKVQPAELEDSGVYFCASSLQSGGIQYFGAGTRLSVL.

This rearrangement joins TRBV25-1 to TRBJ2-6, with unresolved D. This CDR3 has 13 amino acids. The V gene's germline CDR1 is MGHDK and CDR2 SYGVNS. The CDR3 region is CASAVSGANVLTF. As DNA, the CDR3 is TGTGCTTCGGCGGTCTCTGGGGCCAACGTCCTGACTTTC.

This clone was recorded once. The chain uses TRBV5-1 and TRBJ2-7; 9 nucleotides align to TRBD2. Germline V gene data show CDR1 as SGHRS and CDR2 as YFSETQ. The CDR3 spans 16 residues. Losses at the gene ends were 2 bases for V and 0 bases for J; bases not matched to a gene: 6. The CDR3 DNA sequence: TGCGCCAGCAGCTTAGGGGCGGGACTAGCCTCCTACGAGCAGTACTTC. This encodes CASSLGAGLASYEQYF.

V gene TRBV27 combines with J gene TRBJ1-1; possibly TRBD1 for D (6 bases). Trimming took 4 bases from V and 4 from J, leaving 16 bases between them. The CDR3 is made up of 15 amino acids. Germline V CDR1 and CDR2: MNHEY, SMNVEV (reference sequence). CDR3: CASSWADSRGTEAFF. Here the CDR3 DNA reads TGTGCCAGCAGTTGGGCGGACAGTCGGGGCACTGAAGCTTTCTTT.

This chain uses TRBV10-2 with TRBJ2-5, with 9 bases matching TRBD2. The CDR3 is 14 residues long. V trimming: 5 bases; J trimming: 5 bases; junction bases outside the gene matches: 6. Germline CDR1 and CDR2: WSHSY and SAAADI. In DNA, the CDR3 is TGCGCCAGCAGTAATAGCGGGGGACGGGAGACCCAGTACTTC. Protein: CASSNSGGRETQYF.

V usage is TRBV11-2 and J usage is TRBJ2-5, with D tentatively TRBD2 (6 bases). Germline loops: CDR1 SGHAT, CDR2 FQNNGV. The CDR3 runs 14 residues. Trimming took 2 bases from V and 5 from J, leaving 12 bases between them. The CDR3 coding sequence is TGTGCCAGCAGCTTAATTTTGGGGGGTGAGACCCAGTACTTC. It encodes CASSLILGGETQYF.